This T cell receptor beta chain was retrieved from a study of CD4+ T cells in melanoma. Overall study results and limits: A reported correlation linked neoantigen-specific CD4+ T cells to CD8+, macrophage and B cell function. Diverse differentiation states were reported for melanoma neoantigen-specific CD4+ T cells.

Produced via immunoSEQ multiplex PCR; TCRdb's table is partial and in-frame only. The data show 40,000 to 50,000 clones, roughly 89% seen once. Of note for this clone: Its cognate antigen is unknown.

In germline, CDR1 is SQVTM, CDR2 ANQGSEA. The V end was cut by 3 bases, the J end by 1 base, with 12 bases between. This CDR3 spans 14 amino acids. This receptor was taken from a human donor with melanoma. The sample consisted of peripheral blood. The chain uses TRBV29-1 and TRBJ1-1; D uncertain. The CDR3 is CSVDRVGKNTEAFF. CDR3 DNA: TGCAGCGTTGACCGGGTAGGAAAGAACACTGAAGCTTTCTTT. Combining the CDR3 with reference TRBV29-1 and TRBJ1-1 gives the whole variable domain SAVISQKPSRDICQRGTSLTIQCQVDSQVTMMFWYRQQPGQSLTLIATANQGSEATYESGFVIDKFPISRPNLTFSTLTVSNMSPEDSSIYLCSVDRVGKNTEAFFGQGTRLTVV.